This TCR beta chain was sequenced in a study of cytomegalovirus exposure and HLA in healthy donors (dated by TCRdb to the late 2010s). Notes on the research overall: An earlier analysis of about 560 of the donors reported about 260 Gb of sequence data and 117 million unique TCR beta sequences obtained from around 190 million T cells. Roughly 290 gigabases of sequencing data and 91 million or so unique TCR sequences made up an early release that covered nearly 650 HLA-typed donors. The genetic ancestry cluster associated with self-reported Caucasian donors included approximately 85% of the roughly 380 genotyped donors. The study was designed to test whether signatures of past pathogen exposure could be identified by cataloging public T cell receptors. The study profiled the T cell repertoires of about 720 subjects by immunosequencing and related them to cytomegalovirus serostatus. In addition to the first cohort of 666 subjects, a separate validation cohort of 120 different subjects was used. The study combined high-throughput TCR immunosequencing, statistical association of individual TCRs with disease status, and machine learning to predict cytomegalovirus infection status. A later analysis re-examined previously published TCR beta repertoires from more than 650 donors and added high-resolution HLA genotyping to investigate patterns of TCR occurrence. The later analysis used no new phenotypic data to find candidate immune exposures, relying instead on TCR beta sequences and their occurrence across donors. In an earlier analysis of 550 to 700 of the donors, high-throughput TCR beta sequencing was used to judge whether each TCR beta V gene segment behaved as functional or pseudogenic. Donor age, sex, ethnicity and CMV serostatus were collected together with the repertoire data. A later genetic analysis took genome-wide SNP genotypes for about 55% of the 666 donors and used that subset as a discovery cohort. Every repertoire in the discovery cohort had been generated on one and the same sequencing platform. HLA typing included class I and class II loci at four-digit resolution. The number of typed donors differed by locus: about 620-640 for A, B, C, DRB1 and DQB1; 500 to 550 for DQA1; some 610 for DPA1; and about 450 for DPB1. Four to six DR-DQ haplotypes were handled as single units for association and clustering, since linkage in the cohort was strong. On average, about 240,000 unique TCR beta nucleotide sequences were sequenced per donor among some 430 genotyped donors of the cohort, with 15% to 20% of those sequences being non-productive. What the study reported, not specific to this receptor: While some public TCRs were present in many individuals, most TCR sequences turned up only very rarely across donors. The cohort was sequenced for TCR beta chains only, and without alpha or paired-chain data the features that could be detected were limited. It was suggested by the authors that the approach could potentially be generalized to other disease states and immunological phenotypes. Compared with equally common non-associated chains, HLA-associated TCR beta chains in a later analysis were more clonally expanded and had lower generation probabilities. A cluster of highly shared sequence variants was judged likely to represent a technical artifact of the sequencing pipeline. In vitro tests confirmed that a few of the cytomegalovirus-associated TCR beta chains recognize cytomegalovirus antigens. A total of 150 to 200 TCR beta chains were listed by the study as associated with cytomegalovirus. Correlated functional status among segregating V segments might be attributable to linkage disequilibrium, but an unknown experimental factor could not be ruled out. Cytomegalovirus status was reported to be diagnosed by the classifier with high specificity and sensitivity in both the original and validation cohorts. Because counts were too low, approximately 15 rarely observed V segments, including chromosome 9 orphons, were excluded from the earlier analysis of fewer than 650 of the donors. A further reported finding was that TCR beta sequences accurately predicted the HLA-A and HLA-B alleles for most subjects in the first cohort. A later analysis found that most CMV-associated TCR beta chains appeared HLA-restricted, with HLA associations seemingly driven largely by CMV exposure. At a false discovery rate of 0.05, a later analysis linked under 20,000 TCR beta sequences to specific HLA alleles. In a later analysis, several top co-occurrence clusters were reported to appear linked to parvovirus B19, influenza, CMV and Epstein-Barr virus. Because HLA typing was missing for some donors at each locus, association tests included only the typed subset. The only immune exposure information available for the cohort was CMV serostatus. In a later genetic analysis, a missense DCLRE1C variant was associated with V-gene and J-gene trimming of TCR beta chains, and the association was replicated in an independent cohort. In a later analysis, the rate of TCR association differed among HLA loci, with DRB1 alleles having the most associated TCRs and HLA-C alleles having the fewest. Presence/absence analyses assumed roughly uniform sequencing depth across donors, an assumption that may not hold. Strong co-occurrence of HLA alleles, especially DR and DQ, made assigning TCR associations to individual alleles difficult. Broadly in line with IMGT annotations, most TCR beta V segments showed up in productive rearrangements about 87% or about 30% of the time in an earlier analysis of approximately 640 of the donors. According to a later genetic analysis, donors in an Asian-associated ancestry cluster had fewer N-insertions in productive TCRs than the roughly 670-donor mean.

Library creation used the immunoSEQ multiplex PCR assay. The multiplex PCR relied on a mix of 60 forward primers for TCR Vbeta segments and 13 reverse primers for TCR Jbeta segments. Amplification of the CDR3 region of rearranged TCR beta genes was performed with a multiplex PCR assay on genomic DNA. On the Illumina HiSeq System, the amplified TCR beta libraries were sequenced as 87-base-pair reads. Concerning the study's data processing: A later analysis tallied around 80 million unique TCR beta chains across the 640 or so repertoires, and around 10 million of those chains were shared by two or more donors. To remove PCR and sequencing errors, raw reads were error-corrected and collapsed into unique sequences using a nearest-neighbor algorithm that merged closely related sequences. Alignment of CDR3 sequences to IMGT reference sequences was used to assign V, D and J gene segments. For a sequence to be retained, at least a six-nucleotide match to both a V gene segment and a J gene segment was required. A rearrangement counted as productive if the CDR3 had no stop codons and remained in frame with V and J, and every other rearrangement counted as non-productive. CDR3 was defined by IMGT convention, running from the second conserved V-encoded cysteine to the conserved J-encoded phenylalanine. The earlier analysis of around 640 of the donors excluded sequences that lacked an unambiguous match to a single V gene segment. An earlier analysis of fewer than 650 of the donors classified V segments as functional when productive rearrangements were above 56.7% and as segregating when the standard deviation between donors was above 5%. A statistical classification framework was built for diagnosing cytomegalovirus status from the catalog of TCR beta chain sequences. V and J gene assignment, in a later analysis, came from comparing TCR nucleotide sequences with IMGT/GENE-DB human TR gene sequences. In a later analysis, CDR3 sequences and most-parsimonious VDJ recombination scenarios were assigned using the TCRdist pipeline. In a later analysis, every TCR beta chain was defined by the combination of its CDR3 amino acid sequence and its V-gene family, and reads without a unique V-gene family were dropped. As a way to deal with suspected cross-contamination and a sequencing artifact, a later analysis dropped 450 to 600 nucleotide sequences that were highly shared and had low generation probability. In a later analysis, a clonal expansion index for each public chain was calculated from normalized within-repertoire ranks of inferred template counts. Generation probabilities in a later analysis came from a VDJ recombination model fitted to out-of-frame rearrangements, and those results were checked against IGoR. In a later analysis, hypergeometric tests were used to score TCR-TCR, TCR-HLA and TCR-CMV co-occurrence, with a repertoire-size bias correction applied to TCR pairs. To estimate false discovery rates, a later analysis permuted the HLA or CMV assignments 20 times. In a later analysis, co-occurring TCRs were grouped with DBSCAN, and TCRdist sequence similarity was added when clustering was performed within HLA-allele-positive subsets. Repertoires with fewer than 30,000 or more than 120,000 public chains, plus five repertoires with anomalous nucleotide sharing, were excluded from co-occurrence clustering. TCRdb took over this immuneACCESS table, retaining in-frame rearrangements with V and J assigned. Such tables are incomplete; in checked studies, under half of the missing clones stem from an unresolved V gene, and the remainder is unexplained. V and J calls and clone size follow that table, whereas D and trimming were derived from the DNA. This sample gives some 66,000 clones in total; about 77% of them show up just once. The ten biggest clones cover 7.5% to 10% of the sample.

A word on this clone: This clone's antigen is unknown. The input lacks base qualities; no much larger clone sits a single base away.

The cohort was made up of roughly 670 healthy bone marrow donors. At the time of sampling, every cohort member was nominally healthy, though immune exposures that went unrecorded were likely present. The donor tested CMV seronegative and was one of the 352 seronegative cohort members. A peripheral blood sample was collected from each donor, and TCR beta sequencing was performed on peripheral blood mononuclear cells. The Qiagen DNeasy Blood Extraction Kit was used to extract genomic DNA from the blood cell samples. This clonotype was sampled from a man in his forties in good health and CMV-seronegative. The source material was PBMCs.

The DNA reads TGTGCCAGCAGCGCCTCCGGGACAGGGAATCAGCCCCAGCATTTT. This translates into CASSASGTGNQPQHF. The rearranged segments are TRBV7-2 and TRBJ1-5; 9 central bases correspond to TRBD1. The CDR3 covers 15 residues, taking in both the cysteine and the phenylalanine. Only CDR3 DNA is held: 45 bases, read in frame from base 1. Per the germline V gene, SGHTA is the CDR1 and FQGNSA is the CDR2. Unmatched junction bases come to 6, with V trimmed by 5 bases and J by 4 bases.